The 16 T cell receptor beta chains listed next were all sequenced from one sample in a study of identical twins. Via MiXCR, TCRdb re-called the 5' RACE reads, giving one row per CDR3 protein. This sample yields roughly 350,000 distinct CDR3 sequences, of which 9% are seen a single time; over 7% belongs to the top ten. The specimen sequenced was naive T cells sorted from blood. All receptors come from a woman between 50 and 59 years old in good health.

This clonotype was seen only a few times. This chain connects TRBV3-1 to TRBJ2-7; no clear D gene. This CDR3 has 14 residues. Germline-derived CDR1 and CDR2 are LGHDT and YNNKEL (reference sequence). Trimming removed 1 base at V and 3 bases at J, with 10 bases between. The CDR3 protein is CASSQGATSYEQYV. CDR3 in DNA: TGTGCCAGCAGCCAAGGTGCTACCAGCTACGAGCAGTACGTC.

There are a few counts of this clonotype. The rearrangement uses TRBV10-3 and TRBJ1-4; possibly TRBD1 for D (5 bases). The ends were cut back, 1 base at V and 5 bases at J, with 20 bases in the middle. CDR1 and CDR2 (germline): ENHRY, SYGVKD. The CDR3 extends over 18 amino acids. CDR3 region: CAISEWGVATAINEKLFF. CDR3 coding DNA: TGTGCCATCAGTGAGTGGGGGGTGGCCACGGCGATAAATGAAAAACTGTTTTTT.

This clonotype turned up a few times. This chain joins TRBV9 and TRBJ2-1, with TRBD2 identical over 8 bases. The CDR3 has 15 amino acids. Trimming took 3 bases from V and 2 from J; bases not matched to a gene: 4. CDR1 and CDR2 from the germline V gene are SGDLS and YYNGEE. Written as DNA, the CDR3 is TGTGCCAGCAGCGCATCGGGACTAGCCTACAATGAGCAGTTCTTC. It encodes CASSASGLAYNEQFF. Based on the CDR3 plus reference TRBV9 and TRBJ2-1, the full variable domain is DSGVTQTPKHLITATGQRVTLRCSPRSGDLSVYWYQQSLDQGLQFLIQYYNGEERAKGNILERFSAQQFPDLHSELNLSSLELGDSALYFCASSASGLAYNEQFFGPGTRLTVL.

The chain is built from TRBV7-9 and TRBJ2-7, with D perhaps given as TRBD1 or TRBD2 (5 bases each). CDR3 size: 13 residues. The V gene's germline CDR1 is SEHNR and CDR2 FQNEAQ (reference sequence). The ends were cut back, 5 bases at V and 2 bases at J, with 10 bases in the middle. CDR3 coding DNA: TGTGCCAGCAGCAAAGGGGAGCCCTACGAGCAGTACTTC. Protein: CASSKGEPYEQYF.

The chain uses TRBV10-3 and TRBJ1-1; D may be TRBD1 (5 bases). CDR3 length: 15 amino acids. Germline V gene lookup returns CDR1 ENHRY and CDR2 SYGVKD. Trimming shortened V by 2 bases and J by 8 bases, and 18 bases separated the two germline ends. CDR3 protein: CAISEGAGPSSEAFF. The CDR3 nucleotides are TGTGCCATCAGTGAGGGGGCCGGCCCGTCATCCGAAGCTTTCTTT.

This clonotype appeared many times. CDR3 residues: CASSLTRTEAFF. The DNA of the CDR3 is TGCGCCAGCAGCCTAACCAGAACTGAAGCTTTCTTT. The chain carries TRBV5-1 and TRBJ1-1; D ambiguous. Per germline, CDR1 SGHRS and CDR2 YFSETQ. This CDR3 spans 12 amino acids. Trimming pared 4 bases from V and 5 bases from J, leaving 9 bases between.

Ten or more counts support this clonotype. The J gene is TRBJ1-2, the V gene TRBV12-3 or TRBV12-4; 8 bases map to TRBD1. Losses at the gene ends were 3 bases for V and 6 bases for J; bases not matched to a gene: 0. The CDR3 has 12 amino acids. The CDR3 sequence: CASSLTGDGYTF. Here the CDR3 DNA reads TGTGCCAGCAGTTTGACAGGGGATGGCTACACCTTC.

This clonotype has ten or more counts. CDR3 in amino acids: CASSDPGQGNTGELFF. The CDR3 DNA reads as TGCGCCAGCAGTGACCCGGGACAGGGTAACACCGGGGAGCTGTTTTTT. V usage is TRBV10-1 and J usage is TRBJ2-2; the match to TRBD1 covers 9 bases. CDR3 length: 16 amino acids. Germline assignment: CDR1 WNHNN and CDR2 SYGVQD (reference sequence). V was clipped by 3 bases and J by 2 bases; unmatched bases: 4.

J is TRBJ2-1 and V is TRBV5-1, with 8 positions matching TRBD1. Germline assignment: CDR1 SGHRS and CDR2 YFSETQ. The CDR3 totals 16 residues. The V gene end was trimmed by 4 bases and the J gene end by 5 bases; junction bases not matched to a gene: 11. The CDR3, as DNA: TGCGCCAGCAGCCTGGCCCGGGACAGGATGGACAATGAGCAGTTCTTC. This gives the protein CASSLARDRMDNEQFF.

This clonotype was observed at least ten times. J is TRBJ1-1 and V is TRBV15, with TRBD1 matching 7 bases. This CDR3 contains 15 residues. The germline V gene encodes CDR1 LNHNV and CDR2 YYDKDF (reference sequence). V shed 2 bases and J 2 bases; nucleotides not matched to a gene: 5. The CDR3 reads CATSRIDRDNTEAFF. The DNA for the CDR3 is TGTGCCACCAGCAGAATAGACAGGGACAACACTGAAGCTTTCTTT. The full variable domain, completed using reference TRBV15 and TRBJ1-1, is DAMVIQNPRYQVTQFGKPVTLSCSQTLNHNVMYWYQQKSSQAPKLLFHYYDKDFNNEADTPDNFQSRRPNTSFCFLDIRSPGLGDTAMYLCATSRIDRDNTEAFFGQGTRLTVV.

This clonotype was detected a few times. CDR3 amino acids: CASSSLVAGDSYEQYF. As DNA, the CDR3 is TGTGCCAGCAGTTCCCTGGTAGCGGGAGACTCCTACGAGCAGTACTTC. This rearrangement joins TRBV12-3 or TRBV12-4 to TRBJ2-7; 9 positions match TRBD2. This CDR3 is built from 16 residues. The junction had 7 bases not matched to a gene; V was cut back by 4 bases and J by 0 bases.

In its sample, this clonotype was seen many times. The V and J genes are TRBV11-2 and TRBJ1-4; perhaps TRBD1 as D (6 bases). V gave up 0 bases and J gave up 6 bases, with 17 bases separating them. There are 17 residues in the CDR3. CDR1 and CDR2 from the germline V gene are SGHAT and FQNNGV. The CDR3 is CASSLEVLRDKYEKLFF. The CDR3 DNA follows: TGTGCCAGCAGCTTAGAGGTTTTGCGGGACAAGTATGAAAAACTGTTTTTT.

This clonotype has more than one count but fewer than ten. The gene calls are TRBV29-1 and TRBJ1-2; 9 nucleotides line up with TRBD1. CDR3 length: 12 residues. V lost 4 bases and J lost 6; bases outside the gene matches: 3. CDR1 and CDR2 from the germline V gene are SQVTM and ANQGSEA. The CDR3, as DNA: TGCAGCGTTGGGACAGGGGCTGATGGCTACACCTTC. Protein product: CSVGTGADGYTF.

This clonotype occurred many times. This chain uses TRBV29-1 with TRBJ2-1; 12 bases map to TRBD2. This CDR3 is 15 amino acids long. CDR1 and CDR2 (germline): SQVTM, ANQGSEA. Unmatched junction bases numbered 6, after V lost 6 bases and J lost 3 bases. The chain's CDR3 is CSVMGLAGLYNEQFF. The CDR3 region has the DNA TGCAGCGTGATGGGACTAGCGGGCCTCTACAATGAGCAGTTCTTC.

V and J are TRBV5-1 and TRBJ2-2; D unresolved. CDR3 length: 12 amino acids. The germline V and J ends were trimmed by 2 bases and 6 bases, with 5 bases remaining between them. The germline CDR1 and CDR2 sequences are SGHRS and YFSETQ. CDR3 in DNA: TGCGCCAGCAGCTTTATGGCCGGGGAGCTGTTTTTT. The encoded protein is CASSFMAGELFF.

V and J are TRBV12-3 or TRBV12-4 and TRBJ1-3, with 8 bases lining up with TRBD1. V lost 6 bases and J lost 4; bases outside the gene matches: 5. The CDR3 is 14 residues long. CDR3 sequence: CASSFTGGGNTIYF. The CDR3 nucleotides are TGTGCCAGCAGCTTTACAGGGGGAGGAAACACCATATATTTT.